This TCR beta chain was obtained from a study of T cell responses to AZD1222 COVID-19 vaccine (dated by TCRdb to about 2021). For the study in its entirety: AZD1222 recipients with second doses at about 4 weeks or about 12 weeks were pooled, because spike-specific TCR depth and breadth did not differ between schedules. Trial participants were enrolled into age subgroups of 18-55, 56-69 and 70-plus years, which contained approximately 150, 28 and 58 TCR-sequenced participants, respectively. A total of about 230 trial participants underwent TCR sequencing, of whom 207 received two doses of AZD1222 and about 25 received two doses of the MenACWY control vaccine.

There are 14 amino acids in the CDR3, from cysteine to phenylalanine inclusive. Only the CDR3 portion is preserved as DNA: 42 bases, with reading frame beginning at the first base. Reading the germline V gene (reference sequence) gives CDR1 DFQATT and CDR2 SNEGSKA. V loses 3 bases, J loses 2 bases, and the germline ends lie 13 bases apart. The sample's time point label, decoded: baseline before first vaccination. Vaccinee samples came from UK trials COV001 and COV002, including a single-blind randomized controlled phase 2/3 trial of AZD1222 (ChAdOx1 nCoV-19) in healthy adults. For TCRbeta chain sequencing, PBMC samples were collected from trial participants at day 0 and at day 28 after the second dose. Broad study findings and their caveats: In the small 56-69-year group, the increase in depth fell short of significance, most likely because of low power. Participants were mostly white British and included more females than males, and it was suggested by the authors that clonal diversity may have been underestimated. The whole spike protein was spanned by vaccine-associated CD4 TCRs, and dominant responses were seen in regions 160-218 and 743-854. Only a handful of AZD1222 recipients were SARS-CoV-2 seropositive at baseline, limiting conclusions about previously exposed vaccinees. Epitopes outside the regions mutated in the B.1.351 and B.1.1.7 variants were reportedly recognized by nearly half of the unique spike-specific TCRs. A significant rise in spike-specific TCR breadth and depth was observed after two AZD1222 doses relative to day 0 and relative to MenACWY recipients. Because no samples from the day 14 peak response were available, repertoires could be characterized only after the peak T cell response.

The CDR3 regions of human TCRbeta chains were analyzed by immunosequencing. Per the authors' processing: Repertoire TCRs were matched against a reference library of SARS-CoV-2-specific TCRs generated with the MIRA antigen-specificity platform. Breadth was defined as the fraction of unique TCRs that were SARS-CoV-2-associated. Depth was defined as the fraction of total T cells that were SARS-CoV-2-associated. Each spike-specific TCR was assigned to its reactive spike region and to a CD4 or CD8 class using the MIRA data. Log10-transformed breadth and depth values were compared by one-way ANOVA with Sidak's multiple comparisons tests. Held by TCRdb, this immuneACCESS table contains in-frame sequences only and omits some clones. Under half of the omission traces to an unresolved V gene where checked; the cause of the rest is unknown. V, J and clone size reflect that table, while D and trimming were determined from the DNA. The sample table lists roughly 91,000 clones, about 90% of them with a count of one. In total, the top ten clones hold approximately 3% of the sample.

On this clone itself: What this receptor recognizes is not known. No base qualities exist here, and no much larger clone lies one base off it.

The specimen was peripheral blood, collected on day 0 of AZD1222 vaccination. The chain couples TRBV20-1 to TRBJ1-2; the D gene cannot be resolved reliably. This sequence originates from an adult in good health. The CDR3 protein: CSASPTGVNYGYTF. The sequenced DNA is TGCAGTGCTAGTCCGACTGGGGTGAACTATGGCTACACCTTC.